This TCR beta chain was obtained from a study of T cell changes during pregnancy in multiple sclerosis. Trimming shortened V by 4 bases and J by 5 bases, and 12 bases separated the two germline ends. The CDR3 covers 14 residues. CDR1 and CDR2 (germline): LNHDA, SQIVND (reference sequence). Data came from immunoSEQ multiplex PCR; TCRdb stores just in-frame clones and leaves some out. The profile covers nearly 60,000 clones, with 91% appearing a single time and 0.4% to 0.55% taken by the ten largest. V gene TRBV19 combines with J gene TRBJ1-5; D is perhaps TRBD1 (6 bases). Here the sequenced sample was CD4+ T cells from peripheral blood mononuclear cells, taken after pregnancy. This TCR came from a female donor in good health, enrolled as a control in a pregnancy study. For the CDR3, the DNA is TGTGCCAGTAGTACCGCGGGGGCGGATCAGCCCCAGCATTTT. This sequence encodes CASSTAGADQPQHF.